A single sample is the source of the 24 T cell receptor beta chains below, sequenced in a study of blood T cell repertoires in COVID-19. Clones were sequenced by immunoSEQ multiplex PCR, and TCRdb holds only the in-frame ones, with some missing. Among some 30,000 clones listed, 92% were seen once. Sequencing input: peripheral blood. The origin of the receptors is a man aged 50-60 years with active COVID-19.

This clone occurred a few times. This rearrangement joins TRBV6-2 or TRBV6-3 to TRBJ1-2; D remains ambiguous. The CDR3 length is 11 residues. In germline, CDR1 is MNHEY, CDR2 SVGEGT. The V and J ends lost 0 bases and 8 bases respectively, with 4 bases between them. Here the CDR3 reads CASSYSRGYTF. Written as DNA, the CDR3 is TGTGCCAGCAGTTACTCGAGGGGCTACACCTTC.

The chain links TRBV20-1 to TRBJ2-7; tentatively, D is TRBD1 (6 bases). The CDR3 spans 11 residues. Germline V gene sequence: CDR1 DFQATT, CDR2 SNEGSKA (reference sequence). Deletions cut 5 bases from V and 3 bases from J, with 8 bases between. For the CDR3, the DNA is TGCAGTGCTGGGGACAACTACGAGCAGTACTTC. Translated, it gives CSAGDNYEQYF.

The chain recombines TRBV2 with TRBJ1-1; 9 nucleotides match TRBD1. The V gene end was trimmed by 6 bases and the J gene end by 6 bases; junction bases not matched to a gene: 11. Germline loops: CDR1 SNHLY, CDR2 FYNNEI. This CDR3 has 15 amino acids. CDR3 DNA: TGTGCCAGCAGAGACTCCGGGACAGGGTTCGCTGAAGCTTTCTTT. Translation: CASRDSGTGFAEAFF.

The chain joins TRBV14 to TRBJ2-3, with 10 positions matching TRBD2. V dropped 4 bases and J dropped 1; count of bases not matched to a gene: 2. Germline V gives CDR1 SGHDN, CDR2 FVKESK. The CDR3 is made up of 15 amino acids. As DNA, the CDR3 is TGTGCCAGCAGCCGAGCGGGGGGGCGCACAGATACGCAGTATTTT. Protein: CASSRAGGRTDTQYF.

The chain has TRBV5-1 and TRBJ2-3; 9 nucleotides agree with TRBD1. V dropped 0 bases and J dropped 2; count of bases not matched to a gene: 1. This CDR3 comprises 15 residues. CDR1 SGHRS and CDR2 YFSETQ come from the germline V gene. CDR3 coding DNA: TGCGCCAGCAGCTTGGGACAGGGGGACACAGATACGCAGTATTTT. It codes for CASSLGQGDTDTQYF.

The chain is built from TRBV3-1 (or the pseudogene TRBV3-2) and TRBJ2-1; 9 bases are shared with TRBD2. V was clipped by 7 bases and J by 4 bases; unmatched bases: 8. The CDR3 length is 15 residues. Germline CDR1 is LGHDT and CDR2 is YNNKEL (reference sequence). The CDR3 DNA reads TGTGCCAGCATGGCTAGCGGGGAACTTTACAATGAGCAGTTCTTC. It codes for CASMASGELYNEQFF.

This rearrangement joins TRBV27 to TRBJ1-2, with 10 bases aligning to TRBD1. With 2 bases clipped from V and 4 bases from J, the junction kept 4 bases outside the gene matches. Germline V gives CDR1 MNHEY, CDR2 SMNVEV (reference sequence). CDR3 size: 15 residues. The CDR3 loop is CASSLLGQGFYGYTF. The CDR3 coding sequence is TGTGCCAGCAGTTTACTGGGACAGGGGTTCTATGGCTACACCTTC.

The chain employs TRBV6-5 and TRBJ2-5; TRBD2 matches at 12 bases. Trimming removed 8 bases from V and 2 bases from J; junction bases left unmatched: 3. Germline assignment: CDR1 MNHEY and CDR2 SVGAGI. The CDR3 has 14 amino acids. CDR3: CASGGLAGQETQYF. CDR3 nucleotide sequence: TGTGCCAGCGGCGGACTAGCGGGGCAAGAGACCCAGTACTTC.

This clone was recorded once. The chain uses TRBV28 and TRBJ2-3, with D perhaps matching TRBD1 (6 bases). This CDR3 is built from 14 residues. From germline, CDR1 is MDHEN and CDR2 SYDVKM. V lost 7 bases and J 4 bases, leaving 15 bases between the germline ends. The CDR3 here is CASNRDQGSDTQYF. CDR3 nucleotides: TGTGCCAGCAACAGGGACCAGGGATCAGATACGCAGTATTTT.

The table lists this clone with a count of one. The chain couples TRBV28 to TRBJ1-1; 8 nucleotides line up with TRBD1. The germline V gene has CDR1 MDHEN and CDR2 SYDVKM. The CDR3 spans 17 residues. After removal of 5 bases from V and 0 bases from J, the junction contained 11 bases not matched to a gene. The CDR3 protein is CASSTLPGTGMNTEAFF. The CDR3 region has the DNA TGTGCCAGCAGTACTCTCCCCGGGACAGGCATGAACACTGAAGCTTTCTTT.

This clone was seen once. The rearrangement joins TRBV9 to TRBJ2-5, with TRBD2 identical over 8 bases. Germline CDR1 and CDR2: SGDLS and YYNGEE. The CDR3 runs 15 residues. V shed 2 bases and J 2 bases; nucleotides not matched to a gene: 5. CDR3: CASSVGRGAQETQYF. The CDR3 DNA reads TGTGCCAGCAGCGTCGGGCGGGGGGCACAAGAGACCCAGTACTTC.

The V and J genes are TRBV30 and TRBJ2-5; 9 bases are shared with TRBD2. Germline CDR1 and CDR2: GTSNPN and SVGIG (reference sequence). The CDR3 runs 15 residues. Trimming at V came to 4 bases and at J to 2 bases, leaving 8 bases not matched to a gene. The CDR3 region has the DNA TGTGCCTGGATTCAGGGGCTAGCGGGGCAAGAGACCCAGTACTTC. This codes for CAWIQGLAGQETQYF.

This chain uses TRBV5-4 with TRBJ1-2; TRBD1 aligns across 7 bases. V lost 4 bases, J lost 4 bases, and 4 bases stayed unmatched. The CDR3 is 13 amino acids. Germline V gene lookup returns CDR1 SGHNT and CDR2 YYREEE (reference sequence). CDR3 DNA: TGTGCCAGCAGCCCACCAGGGGGCTATGGCTACACCTTC. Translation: CASSPPGGYGYTF.

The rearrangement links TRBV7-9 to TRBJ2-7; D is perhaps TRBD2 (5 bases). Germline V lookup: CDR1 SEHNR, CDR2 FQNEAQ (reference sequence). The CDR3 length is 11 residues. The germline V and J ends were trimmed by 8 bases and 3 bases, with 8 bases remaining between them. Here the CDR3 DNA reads TGTGCCAGCCGAGAGGGCTACGAGCAGTACTTC. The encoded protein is CASREGYEQYF.

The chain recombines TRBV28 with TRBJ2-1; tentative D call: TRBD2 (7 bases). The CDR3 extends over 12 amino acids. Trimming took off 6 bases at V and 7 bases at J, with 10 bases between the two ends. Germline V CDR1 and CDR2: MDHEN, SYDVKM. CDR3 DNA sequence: TGTGCCAGCAGGGGGAGGGGGAATGAGCAGTTCTTC. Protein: CASRGRGNEQFF.

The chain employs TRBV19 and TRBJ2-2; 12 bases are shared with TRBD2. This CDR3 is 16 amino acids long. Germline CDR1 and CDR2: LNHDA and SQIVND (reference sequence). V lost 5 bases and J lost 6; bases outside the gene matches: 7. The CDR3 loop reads CASSPRTSGEPGELFF. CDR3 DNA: TGTGCCAGTAGTCCTCGGACTAGCGGGGAACCCGGGGAGCTGTTTTTT. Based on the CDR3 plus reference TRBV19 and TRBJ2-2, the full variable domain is DGGITQSPKYLFRKEGQNVTLSCEQNLNHDAMYWYRQDPGQGLRLIYYSQIVNDFQKGDIAEGYSVSREKKESFPLTVTSAQKNPTAFYLCASSPRTSGEPGELFFGEGSRLTVL.

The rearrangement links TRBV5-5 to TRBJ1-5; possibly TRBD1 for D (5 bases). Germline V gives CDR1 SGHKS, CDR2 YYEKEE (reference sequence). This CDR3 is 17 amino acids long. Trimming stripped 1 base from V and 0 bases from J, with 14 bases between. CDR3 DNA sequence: TGTGCCAGCAGCTTGAGACAGACTAGATTTAGCAATCAGCCCCAGCATTTT. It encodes CASSLRQTRFSNQPQHF.

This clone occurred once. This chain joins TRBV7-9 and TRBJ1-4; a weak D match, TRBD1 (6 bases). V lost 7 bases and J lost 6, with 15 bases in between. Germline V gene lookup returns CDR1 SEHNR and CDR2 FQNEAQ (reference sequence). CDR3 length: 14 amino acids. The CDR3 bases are TGTGCCAGCACTGGTGCGGGGGCGGATGAAAAACTGTTTTTT. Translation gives CASTGAGADEKLFF. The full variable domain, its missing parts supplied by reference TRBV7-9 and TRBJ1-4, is DTGVSQNPRHKITKRGQNVTFRCDPISEHNRLYWYRQTLGQGPEFLTYFQNEAQLEKSRLLSDRFSAERPKGSFSTLEIQRTEQGDSAMYLCASTGAGADEKLFFGSGTQLSVL.

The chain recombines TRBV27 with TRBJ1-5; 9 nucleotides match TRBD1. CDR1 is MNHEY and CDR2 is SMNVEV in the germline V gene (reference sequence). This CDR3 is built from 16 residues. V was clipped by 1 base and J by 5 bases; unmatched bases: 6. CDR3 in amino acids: CASSLWEDRGDQPQHF. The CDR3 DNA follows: TGTGCCAGCAGTTTATGGGAGGACAGGGGTGATCAGCCCCAGCATTTT.

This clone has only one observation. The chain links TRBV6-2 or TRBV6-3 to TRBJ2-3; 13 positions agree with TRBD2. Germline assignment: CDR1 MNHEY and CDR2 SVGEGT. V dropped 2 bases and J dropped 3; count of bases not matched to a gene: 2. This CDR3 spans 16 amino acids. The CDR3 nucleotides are TGTGCCAGCAGTTACCTGGGACTAGCGGGAACAGATACGCAGTATTTT. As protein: CASSYLGLAGTDTQYF.

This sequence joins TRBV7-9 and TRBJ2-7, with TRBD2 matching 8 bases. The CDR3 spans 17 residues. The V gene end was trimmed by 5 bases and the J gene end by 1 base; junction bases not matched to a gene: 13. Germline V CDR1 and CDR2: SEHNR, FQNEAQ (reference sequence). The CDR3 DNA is TGTGCCAGCAGCCCGATCGGCGGGGGGCCAAGGTCCTACGAGCAGTACTTC. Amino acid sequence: CASSPIGGGPRSYEQYF.

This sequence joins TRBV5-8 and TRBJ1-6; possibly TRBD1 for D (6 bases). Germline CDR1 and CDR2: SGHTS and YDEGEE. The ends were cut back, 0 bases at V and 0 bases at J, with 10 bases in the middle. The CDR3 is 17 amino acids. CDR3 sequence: CASSLATDSSYNSPLHF. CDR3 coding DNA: TGTGCCAGCAGCTTGGCGACGGACAGCTCCTATAATTCACCCCTCCACTTT.

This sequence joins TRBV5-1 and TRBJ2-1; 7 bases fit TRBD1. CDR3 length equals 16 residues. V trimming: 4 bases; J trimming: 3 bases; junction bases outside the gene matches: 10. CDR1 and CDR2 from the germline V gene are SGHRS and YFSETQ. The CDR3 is CASSGDGTVFYNEQFF. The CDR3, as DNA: TGCGCCAGCAGCGGCGACGGGACAGTTTTCTACAATGAGCAGTTCTTC.

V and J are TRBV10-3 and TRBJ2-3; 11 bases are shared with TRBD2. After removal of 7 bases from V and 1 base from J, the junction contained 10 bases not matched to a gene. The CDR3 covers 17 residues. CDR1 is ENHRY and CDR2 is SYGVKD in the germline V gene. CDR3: CAITETSGRSRTDTQYF. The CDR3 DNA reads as TGTGCCATCACCGAAACTAGCGGGAGATCTCGCACAGATACGCAGTATTTT.